This TCR beta chain is drawn from a study of cytomegalovirus exposure and HLA in healthy donors. As for the study in general: From donors who were HLA-typed, an early data release held 75 million to 85 million unique TCRs. Study-wide results and limits: There were some 150 TCR beta chains listed as cytomegalovirus-associated.

It was healthy bone marrow donors who served as donors. With regard to this clone: Its antigen is currently unknown.

The PCR ran on 60 Vbeta and 13 Jbeta primers. Authors' analysis steps: Among the unique TCR beta chains that a later analysis counted, about 81 million in all, 9.5 million to 12 million were shared. This table comes from immunoSEQ multiplex PCR, and its TCRdb copy is limited to in-frame clones, with some not included. That table supplies the V and J calls and clone size; D and trimming were determined from the DNA. Recorded for this sample: approximately 110,000 clones. With 4 bases removed from V and 1 base from J, the gap between germline ends came to 17 bases. The CDR3 sequence is 16 residues long. The germline CDR1 and CDR2 sequences are MNHNY and SVGAGI (reference sequence).

Material for sequencing was PBMCs. V usage is TRBV6-6 and J usage is TRBJ2-7; possibly TRBD2 for D (5 bases). The source of this sequence is a man aged 45-65 years in good health and CMV-seronegative. In DNA form, the CDR3 reads TGTGCCAGCAGTTCCGCCCGGGGTCCCATGTCCTACGAGCAGTACTTC. Its protein is CASSSARGPMSYEQYF.